This T cell receptor beta chain was retrieved from a study of T cells in Graves' hyperthyroidism and ophthalmopathy. About the research overall: Peripheral blood sampling occurred at initial diagnosis, before any treatment. Overall study results and limits: Blood also carried most thyroid clonotypes expanded above 0.001. Model predictions of ophthalmopathy came a median approximately 6.8 months before onset.

This clonotype is categorized as medium-sized (0.01 to 0.1%). Its matching antigen is unknown. The investigators amplified TCR beta CDR3 regions from RNA transcripts. The HTBI primer set was used in a first-round RT-PCR of the TCR CDR3. One entry per CDR3 protein, called by TCRdb with MiXCR from the multiplex PCR reads. The top ten hold approximately 6.2% of the sample, which has approximately 32,000 distinct CDR3 sequences, around 50% seen once. This CDR3 region has 14 residues. V was shortened by 0 bases and J by 9 bases, with 12 bases between the two germline ends. The germline V gene encodes CDR1 DFQATT and CDR2 SNEGSKA (reference sequence). At first hyperthyroidism diagnosis, before any ophthalmopathy symptoms, the blood sample was collected.

The source material was blood. This sequence originates from a woman between 50 and 59 years old with Graves' hyperthyroidism that later progressed to Graves' ophthalmopathy. This chain joins TRBV20-1 and TRBJ1-6; possible D gene TRBD1, 5 bases. The CDR3 nucleotides are TGCAGTGCTAGAGAGGCGGGACGGGGTTCACCCCTCCACTTT. This gives the protein CSAREAGRGSPLHF.